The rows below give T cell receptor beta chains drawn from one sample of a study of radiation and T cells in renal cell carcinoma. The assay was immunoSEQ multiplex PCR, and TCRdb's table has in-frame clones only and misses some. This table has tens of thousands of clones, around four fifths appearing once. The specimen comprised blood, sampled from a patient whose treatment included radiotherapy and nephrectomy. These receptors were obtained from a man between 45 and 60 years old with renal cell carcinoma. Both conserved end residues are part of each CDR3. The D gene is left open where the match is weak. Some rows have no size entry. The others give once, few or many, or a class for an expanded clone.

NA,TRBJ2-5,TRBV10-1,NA,TGCGCCAGCAGTCCCGGGAGAGAGACCCAGTACTTC,CASSPGRETQYF
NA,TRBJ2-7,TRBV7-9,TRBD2,TGTGCCAGCAGCTTAGAGGTGGCGGGAGGGCCGCCGCAGTACTTC,CASSLEVAGGPPQYF
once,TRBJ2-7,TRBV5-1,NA,TGCGCCAGCAGCGCGGACACCCCTGCCTACGAGCAGTACTTC,CASSADTPAYEQYF
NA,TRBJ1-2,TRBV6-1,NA,TGTGCCAGCAGTGAAGGTCACAGCTACTATGGCTACACCTTC,CASSEGHSYYGYTF
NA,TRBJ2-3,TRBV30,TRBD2,TGTGCCTGGAGAAAATCGGCTAGCGGGAGTTCAGATACGCAGTATTTT,CAWRKSASGSSDTQYF
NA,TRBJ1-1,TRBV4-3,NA,TGCGCCAGCAGCCATGCAGAGAGCACAATAAACACTGAAGCTTTCTTT,CASSHAESTINTEAFF
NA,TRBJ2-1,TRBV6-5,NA,TGTGCCAGCAGTTACTCGTCCGGGGGGCCATACAATGAGCAGTTCTTC,CASSYSSGGPYNEQFF
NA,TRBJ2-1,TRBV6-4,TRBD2,TGTGCCAGCAGTGACGGGAGGGGAGGCTACAATGAGCAGTTCTTC,CASSDGRGGYNEQFF
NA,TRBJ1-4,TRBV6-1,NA,TGTGCCAGCAGTGTGCATGGAGGGATGAATGAAAAACTGTTTTTT,CASSVHGGMNEKLFF
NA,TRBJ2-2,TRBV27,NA,TGTGCCAGCAGTTCTGGGGTTCCGTCCGGGGAGCTGTTTTTT,CASSSGVPSGELFF
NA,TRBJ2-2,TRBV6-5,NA,TGTGCCAGCAGTTACGGGACCCCCACCGGGGAGCTGTTTTTT,CASSYGTPTGELFF
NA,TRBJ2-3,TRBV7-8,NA,TGTGCCAGCAGCTTCCAGAGCGGCACAGATACGCAGTATTTT,CASSFQSGTDTQYF
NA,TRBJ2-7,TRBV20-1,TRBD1,TGCAGTGCAACGACAGGGTCCGAGCAGTACTTC,CSATTGSEQYF
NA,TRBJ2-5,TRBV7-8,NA,TGTGCCAGCAGCCTTCGGACGGACCAAGAGACCCAGTACTTC,CASSLRTDQETQYF
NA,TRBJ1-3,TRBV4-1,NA,TGCGCCAGCAGTTGGTGGGAATCCAACTCTGGAAACACCATATATTTT,CASSWWESNSGNTIYF
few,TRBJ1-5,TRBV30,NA,TGTGCCTGGAGTCCGAATAGCAATCAGCCCCAGCATTTT,CAWSPNSNQPQHF
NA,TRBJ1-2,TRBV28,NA,TGTGCCAGCAGTTTAGTGGGGAACTATGGCTACACCTTC,CASSLVGNYGYTF
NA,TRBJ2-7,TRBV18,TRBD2,TGTGCCAGCTCACCACCTTACCTAGCGGGAAGCTCCTACGAGCAGTACTTC,CASSPPYLAGSSYEQYF
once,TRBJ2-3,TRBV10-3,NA,TGTGCCATCCGGACAGACTCAGATACGCAGTATTTT,CAIRTDSDTQYF
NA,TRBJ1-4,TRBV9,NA,TGTGCCAGCAGCGTAGAAGGATTCATCCCAGAAAAACTGTTTTTT,CASSVEGFIPEKLFF
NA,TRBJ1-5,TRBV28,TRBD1,TGTGCCAGCAGGGGACAGGGTTCCCGTCAGCCCCAGCATTTT,CASRGQGSRQPQHF
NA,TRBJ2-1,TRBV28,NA,TGTGCCAGCAGCCGACCTGGGGCTAGCGACAGTGAGCAGTTCTTC,CASSRPGASDSEQFF
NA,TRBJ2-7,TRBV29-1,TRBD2,TGCAGCGTTTCGTCGGGAGGGCGGGAGTACGAGCAGTACTTC,CSVSSGGREYEQYF
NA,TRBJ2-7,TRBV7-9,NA,TGTGCCAGCAGCTTAATCGGGTCTGGGCCCTACGAGCAGTACTTC,CASSLIGSGPYEQYF
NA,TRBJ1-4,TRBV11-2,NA,TGTGCCAGCAGCCCCGGGTCGGAAAAACTGTTTTTT,CASSPGSEKLFF
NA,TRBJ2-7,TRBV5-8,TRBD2,TGTGCCAGCAGCTTGGATCTAGCGGGAGGCTACGAGCAGTACTTC,CASSLDLAGGYEQYF
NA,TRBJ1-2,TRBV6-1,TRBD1,TGTGCCAGCAGTGGATGGGACAGGGGAACCCCCGGAAATGGCTACACCTTC,CASSGWDRGTPGNGYTF
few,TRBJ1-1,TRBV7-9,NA,TGTGCCAGCAGCACCCCCGGGAACACTGAAGCTTTCTTT,CASSTPGNTEAFF
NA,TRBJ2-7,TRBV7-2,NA,TGTGCCAGCAGCTTAGGAAGCAGCTCCTACGAGCAGTACTTC,CASSLGSSSYEQYF
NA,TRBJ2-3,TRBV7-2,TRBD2,TGTGCCAGCAGCTCGCAAAGGGGACTAGCGGGAGGACCGCAGTATTTT,CASSSQRGLAGGPQYF
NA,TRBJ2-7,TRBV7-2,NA,TGTGCCAGCAGCTCGCTTGACTCCTACGAGCAGTACTTC,CASSSLDSYEQYF
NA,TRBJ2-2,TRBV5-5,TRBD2,TGTGCCAGCAGCTTGGGGCTAGCGGGGGGCCCCAACACCGGGGAGCTGTTTTTT,CASSLGLAGGPNTGELFF
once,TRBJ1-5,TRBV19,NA,TGTGCCAGTAGTAAAGTGGGACGCAGGGATCAGCCCCAGCATTTT,CASSKVGRRDQPQHF
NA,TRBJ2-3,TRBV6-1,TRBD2,TGTGCCAGCAGTGAAGCTTTCAGCGGGAGCGGGGATACGCAGTATTTT,CASSEAFSGSGDTQYF
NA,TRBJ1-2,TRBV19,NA,TGTGCCAGTAGTATCGGGGGGACCTTTGGCTACACCTTC,CASSIGGTFGYTF
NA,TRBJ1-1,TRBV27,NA,TGTGCCAGCACCCCTCTCGGGGAAGTTGGAAAATTACCTGAAGCTTTCTTT,CASTPLGEVGKLPEAFF
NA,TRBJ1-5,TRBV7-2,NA,TGTGCCAGCAGCTTAGAGTCGCGGGTTTGGGTCGGCAATCAGCCCCAGCATTTT,CASSLESRVWVGNQPQHF
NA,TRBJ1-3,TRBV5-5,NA,TGTGCCAGCAGTTTAAGGTCCGGCGCCAACTCTGGAAACACCATATATTTT,CASSLRSGANSGNTIYF
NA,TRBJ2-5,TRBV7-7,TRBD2,TGTGCTAGCAGCTCAAAGCGGGGGGGACCCGATCAAGAGACCCAGTACTTC,CASSSKRGGPDQETQYF
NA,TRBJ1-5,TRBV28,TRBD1,TGTGCCAGCAGTTCCGGACAGGGCGATCAGCCCCAGCATTTT,CASSSGQGDQPQHF
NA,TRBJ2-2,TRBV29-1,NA,TGCAGCGCCCGGGACTCTACCACCGGGGAGCTGTTTTTT,CSARDSTTGELFF
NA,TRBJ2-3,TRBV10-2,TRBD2,TGCGCCAGCAGTATCTCGAGCGGGAGATCTGCAGATACGCAGTATTTT,CASSISSGRSADTQYF
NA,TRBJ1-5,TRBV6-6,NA,TGTGCCAGCTCCGGGAGCCTAGGGCAGCCCCAGCATTTT,CASSGSLGQPQHF
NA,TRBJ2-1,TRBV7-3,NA,TGTGCCAGCAGCTTAACAGGGAGCTCCTACAATGAGCAGTTCTTC,CASSLTGSSYNEQFF